This is a list of T cell receptor beta chains from one sample in a study of blood T cell repertoires in COVID-19. The method was immunoSEQ multiplex PCR; TCRdb's version includes in-frame clones alone and lacks a portion of them. The sample shows 70,000 to 80,000 clones, about four fifths of them seen only once. Sequenced sample: peripheral blood. These receptor sequences come from a man aged 45-65 years with acute or convalescent COVID-19. The CDR3 runs from the conserved cysteine through the conserved F or W. Fields, in order: V gene, clone size, D gene, J gene, CDR3 DNA, CDR3 protein. D genes are given only for firm matches. Only part of the rows carry a size: once, few, many, or a class if the clone is expanded.

V: TRBV12-5; size: .; D: TRBD1; J: TRBJ2-2; DNA: TGTGCTAGTGCCAGGACAGGCGGGGAGCTGTTTTTT; CDR3: CASARTGGELFF
V: TRBV28; size: .; D: TRBD1; J: TRBJ1-5; DNA: TGTGCCAGCAGACGACAGGGCGGTCAGCCCCAGCATTTT; CDR3: CASRRQGGQPQHF
V: TRBV19; size: .; D: .; J: TRBJ2-7; DNA: TGTGCCAGTAGTCGGGACTCCTACGAGCAGTACTTC; CDR3: CASSRDSYEQYF
V: TRBV2; size: .; D: TRBD1; J: TRBJ1-2; DNA: TGTGCCAGCAGTGAAGCCCCGACAGGGGCAAACTATGGCTACACCTTC; CDR3: CASSEAPTGANYGYTF
V: TRBV7-3; size: .; D: .; J: TRBJ1-1; DNA: TGTGCCAGCAGCCCGGTGGGTGGGGGGATGAACACTGAAGCTTTCTTT; CDR3: CASSPVGGGMNTEAFF
V: TRBV5-8; size: .; D: TRBD2; J: TRBJ2-5; DNA: TGTGCCAGCAGCTCGCGGGGGGGAGGGACCCAGTACTTC; CDR3: CASSSRGGGTQYF
V: TRBV5-6; size: .; D: .; J: TRBJ1-5; DNA: TGTGCCAGCAGCTTGAGTCGGGATCAGCCCCAGCATTTT; CDR3: CASSLSRDQPQHF
V: TRBV10-1; size: once; D: .; J: TRBJ1-1; DNA: TGCGCCAGCAGTGACCACCCAGGCACTGAAGCTTTCTTT; CDR3: CASSDHPGTEAFF
V: TRBV3-1/TRBV3-2; size: .; D: .; J: TRBJ1-6; DNA: TGTGCCAGCAGCGGAGATGGGAATTCACCCCTCCACTTT; CDR3: CASSGDGNSPLHF
V: TRBV6-6; size: .; D: .; J: TRBJ1-1; DNA: TGTGCCAGCAGTTACCCTCCCCGGACAGCGAACACTGAAGCTTTCTTT; CDR3: CASSYPPRTANTEAFF
V: TRBV27; size: .; D: .; J: TRBJ1-5; DNA: TGTGCCAGCAGTTTAGAAGGGAGGGCCAATCAGCCCCAGCATTTT; CDR3: CASSLEGRANQPQHF
V: TRBV7-8; size: .; D: .; J: TRBJ2-7; DNA: TGTGCCAGCAGCTTAGTGGCAGGCGAACACTACGAGCAGTACTTC; CDR3: CASSLVAGEHYEQYF
V: TRBV5-1; size: .; D: TRBD1; J: TRBJ1-1; DNA: TGCGCCAGCAGCTTGGAGGGGACAGGGGAAGCTTTCTTT; CDR3: CASSLEGTGEAFF
V: TRBV7-9; size: .; D: TRBD1; J: TRBJ2-3; DNA: TGTGCCAGCAGCGGACAGGGGGCAGATACGCAGTATTTT; CDR3: CASSGQGADTQYF
V: TRBV3-1/TRBV3-2; size: few; D: TRBD1; J: TRBJ1-1; DNA: TGTGCCAGCAGCCAGACAGGGGTGGGCGCTGAAGCTTTCTTT; CDR3: CASSQTGVGAEAFF
V: TRBV28; size: .; D: .; J: TRBJ2-7; DNA: TGTGCCAGCAGTTTGGCGGAGAACTACGAGCAGTACTTC; CDR3: CASSLAENYEQYF
V: TRBV4-3; size: few; D: .; J: TRBJ1-5; DNA: TGCGCCAGCAGCCAAGGGTCAGGGAACAATCAGCCCCAGCATTTT; CDR3: CASSQGSGNNQPQHF
V: TRBV7-9; size: .; D: TRBD1; J: TRBJ1-2; DNA: TGTGCCAGCAGCTCAGTAGCCCCCAGGGGGCGGGGTGGCTACACCTTC; CDR3: CASSSVAPRGRGGYTF